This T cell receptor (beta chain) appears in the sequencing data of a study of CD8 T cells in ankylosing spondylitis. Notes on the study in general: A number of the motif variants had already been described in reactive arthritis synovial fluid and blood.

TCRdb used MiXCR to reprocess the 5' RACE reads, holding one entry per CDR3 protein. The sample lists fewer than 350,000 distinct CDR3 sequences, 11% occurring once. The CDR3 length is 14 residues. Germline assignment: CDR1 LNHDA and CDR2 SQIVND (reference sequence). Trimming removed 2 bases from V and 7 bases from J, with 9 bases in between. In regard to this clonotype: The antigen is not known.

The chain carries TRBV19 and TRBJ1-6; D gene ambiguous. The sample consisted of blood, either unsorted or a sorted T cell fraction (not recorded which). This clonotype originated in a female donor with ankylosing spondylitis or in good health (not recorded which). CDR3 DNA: TGTGCCAGTAGTATAACGGACGAGAATTCACCCCTCCACTTT. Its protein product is CASSITDENSPLHF. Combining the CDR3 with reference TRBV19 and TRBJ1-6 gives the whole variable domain DGGITQSPKYLFRKEGQNVTLSCEQNLNHDAMYWYRQDPGQGLRLIYYSQIVNDFQKGDIAEGYSVSREKKESFPLTVTSAQKNPTAFYLCASSITDENSPLHFGNGTRLTVT.